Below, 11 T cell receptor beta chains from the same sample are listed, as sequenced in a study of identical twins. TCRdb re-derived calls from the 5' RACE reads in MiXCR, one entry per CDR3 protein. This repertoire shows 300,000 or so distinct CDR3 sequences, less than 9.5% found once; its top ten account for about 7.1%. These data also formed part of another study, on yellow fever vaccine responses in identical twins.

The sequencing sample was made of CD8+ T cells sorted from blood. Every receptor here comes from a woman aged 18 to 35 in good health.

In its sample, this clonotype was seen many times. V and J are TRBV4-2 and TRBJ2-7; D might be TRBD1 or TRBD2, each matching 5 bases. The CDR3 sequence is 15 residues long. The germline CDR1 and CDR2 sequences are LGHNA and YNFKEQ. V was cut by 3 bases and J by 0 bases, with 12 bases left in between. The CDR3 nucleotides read TGTGCCAGCAGCCACGGACAAGGGAGCTCCTACGAGCAGTACTTC. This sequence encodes CASSHGQGSSYEQYF.

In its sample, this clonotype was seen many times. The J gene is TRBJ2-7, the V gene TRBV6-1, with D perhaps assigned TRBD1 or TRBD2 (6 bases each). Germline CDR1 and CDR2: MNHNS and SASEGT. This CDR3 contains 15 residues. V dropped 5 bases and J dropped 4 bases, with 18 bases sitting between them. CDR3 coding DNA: TGTGCCAGCAGTCTCCCCGGGGGCGATCAATACGAGCAGTACTTC. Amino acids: CASSLPGGDQYEQYF.

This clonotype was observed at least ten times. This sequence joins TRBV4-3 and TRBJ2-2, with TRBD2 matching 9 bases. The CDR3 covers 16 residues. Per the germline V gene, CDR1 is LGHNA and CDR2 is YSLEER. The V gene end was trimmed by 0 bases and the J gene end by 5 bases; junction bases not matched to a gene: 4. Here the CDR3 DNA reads TGCGCCAGCAGCCAAGATCTAGCGGGAAATACCGGGGAGCTGTTTTTT. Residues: CASSQDLAGNTGELFF.

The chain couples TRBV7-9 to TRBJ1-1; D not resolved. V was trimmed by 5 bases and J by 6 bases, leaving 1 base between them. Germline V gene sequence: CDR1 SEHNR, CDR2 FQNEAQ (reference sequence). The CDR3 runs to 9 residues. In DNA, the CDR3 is TGTGCCAGCAGCCCTGAAGCTTTCTTT. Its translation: CASSPEAFF.

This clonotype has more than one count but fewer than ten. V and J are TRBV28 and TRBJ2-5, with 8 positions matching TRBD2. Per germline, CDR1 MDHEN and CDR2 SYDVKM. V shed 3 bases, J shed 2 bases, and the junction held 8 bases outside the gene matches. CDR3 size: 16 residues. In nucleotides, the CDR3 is TGTGCCAGCAGTTTCCCCCGGGGGGGAAAACAAGAGACCCAGTACTTC. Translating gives CASSFPRGGKQETQYF.

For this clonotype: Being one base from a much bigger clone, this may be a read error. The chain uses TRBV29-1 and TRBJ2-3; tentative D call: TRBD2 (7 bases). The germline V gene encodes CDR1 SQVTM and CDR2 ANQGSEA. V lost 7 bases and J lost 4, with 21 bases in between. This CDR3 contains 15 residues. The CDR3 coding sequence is TGCAGCGCTCGCGGGGGCCCCCTTTTCTCAGATACGCAGTATTTT. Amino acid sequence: CSARGGPLFSDTQYF.

CDR3 loop: CASSQDRDSDRDTEAFF. As DNA, the CDR3 is TGCGCCAGCAGCCAAGATCGCGATTCGGACAGGGACACTGAAGCTTTCTTT. The rearrangement uses TRBV4-1 and TRBJ1-1, with TRBD1 matching 8 bases. The CDR3 covers 17 residues. Germline CDR1 is MGHRA and CDR2 is YSYEKL. Germline trimming cut 0 bases from V and 3 bases from J; bases unmatched to any gene: 9.

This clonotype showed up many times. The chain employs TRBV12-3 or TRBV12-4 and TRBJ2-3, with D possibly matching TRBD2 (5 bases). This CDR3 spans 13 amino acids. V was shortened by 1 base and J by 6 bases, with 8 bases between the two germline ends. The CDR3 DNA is TGTGCCAGCAGTTTAGTAGCGTACGATACGCAGTATTTT. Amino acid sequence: CASSLVAYDTQYF.

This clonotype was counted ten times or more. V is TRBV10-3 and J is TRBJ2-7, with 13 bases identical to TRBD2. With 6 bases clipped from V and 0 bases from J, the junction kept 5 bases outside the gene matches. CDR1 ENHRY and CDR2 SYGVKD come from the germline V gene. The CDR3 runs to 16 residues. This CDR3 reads CAISLRTSGSSYEQYF. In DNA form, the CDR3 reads TGTGCCATCAGCCTCAGGACTAGCGGGAGCTCCTACGAGCAGTACTTC.

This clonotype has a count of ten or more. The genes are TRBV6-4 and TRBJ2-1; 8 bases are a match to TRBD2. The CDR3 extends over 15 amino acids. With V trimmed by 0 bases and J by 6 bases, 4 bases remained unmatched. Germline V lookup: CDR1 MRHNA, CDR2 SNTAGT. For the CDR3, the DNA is TGTGCCAGCAGTGACTCGGGTAGCGGGGCCAATGAGCAGTTCTTC. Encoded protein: CASSDSGSGANEQFF.

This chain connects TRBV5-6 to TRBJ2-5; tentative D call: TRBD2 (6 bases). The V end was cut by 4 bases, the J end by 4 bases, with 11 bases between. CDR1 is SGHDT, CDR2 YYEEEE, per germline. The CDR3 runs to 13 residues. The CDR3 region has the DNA TGTGCCAGCAGCCGCCGGGACTCAGAGACCCAGTACTTC. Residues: CASSRRDSETQYF.